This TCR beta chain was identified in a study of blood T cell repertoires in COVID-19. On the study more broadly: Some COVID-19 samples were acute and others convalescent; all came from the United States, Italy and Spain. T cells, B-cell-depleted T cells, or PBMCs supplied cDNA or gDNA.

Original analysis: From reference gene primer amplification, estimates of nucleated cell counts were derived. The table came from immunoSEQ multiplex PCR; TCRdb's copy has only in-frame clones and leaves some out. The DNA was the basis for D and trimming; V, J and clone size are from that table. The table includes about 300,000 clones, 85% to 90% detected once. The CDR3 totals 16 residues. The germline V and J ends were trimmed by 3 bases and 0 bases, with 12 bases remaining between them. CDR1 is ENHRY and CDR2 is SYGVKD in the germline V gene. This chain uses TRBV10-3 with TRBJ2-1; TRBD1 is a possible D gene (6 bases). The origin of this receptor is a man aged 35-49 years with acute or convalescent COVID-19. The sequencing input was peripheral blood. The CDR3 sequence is CAISEETGRSYNEQFF. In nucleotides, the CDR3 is TGTGCCATCAGTGAAGAAACAGGGCGCTCCTACAATGAGCAGTTCTTC.